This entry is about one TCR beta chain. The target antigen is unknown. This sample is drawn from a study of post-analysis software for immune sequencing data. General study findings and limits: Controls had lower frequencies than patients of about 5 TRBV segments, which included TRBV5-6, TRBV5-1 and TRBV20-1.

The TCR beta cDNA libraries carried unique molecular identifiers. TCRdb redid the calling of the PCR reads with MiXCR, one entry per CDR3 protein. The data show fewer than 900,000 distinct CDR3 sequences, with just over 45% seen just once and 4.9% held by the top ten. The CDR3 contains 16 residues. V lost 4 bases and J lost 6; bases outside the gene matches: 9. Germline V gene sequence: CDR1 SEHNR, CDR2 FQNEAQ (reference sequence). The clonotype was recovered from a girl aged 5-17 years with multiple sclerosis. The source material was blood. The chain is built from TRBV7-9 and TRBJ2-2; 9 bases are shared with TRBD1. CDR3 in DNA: TGTGCCAGCAGCTACCGGGACAGGGAGGGCGCCGGGGAGCTGTTTTTT. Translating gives CASSYRDREGAGELFF.